The present TCR beta chain was sequenced within a study of CD8+CD57+ T cells in acquired aplastic anemia. Overall study: Yields of DNA that came from sorted CD4+ and CD8+ cells averaged 3.2 ug. Regarding the study as a whole: Overlap between patients and controls comprised about 30 CD8+ CDR3 sequences. Patients and controls had CD8+ Simpson's diversity values that were not significantly distinct.

There are 14 residues in the CDR3. Germline-derived CDR1 and CDR2 are SNHLY and FYNNEI. With 8 bases removed from V and 0 bases from J, the gap between germline ends came to 14 bases. TCR beta VDJ and CDR3 profiling used genomic DNA as template. MiXCR, applied by TCRdb to the reads, yields one record per CDR3 protein. The table records about 180,000 distinct CDR3 sequences, 45% to 60% of them present only once. Patients who underwent sequencing had shown CD8+CD57+ cell expansion by flow cytometry. Severe acquired aplastic anemia was present in all patients. Points on this clonotype: No antigen is known for it.

The receptor comes from a human donor with aplastic anemia. The V and J genes are TRBV2 and TRBJ2-7, with D hard to call. Sequenced sample: sorted CD4+, CD8+, or CD8+CD57+ T cells (not recorded which) from PBMCs. The CDR3 loop is CASLDRPSSYEQYF. In DNA form, the CDR3 reads TGTGCCAGCCTAGACCGCCCGAGCTCCTACGAGCAGTACTTC.